This TCR beta chain was recorded in a study of CD8 T cells in ankylosing spondylitis. Overall study findings and caveats: The study identified a TCR beta motif of roughly eight highly homologous variants that appeared characteristic of ankylosing spondylitis blood. Enrichment of disease-linked clones was reportedly significant in matched ankylosing spondylitis synovial fluid.

A quantitative 5'-RACE method, one with molecular barcodes, was used to make TCR beta libraries. Each CDR3 protein is one row after TCRdb ran MiXCR on the 5' RACE reads. The repertoire holds roughly 130,000 distinct CDR3 sequences, with roughly 15% as singletons. Germline loops: CDR1 SGHTA, CDR2 FQGNSA. This CDR3 comprises 15 residues. J was trimmed by 4 bases and V by 3 bases; bases with no gene match: 8. This clonotype appeared a few times. The target antigen is unknown. The source is a female donor with ankylosing spondylitis or in good health (not recorded which). V gene TRBV7-2 combines with J gene TRBJ1-2; 7 bases line up with TRBD1. The sequencing input was blood, either unsorted or a sorted T cell fraction (not recorded which). CDR3 nucleotide sequence: TGTGCCAGCAGCTTGGTGGGACAGTCAGCCTATGGCTACACCTTC. It codes for CASSLVGQSAYGYTF. The full variable domain, completed using reference TRBV7-2 and TRBJ1-2, is GAGVSQSPSNKVTEKGKDVELRCDPISGHTALYWYRQSLGQGLEFLIYFQGNSAPDKSGLPSDRFSAERTGGSVSTLTIQRTQQEDSAVYLCASSLVGQSAYGYTFGSGTRLTVV.